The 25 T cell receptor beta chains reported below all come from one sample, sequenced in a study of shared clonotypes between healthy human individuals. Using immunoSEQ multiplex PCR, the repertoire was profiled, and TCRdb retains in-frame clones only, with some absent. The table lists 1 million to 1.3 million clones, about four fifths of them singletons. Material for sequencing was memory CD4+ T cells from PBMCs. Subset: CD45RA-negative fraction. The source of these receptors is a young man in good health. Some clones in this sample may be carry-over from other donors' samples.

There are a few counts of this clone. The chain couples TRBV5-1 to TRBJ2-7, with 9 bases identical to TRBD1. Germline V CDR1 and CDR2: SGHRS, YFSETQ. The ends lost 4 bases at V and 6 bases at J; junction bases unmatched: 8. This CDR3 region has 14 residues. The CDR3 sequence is CASSHRDRVFEQYF. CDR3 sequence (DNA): TGCGCCAGCAGCCACCGGGACAGGGTCTTCGAGCAGTACTTC. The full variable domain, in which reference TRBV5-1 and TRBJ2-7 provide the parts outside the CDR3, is KAGVTQTPRYLIKTRGQQVTLSCSPISGHRSVSWYQQTPGQGLQFLFEYFSETQRNKGNFPGRFSGRQFSNSRSEMNVSTLELGDSALYLCASSHRDRVFEQYFGPGTRLTVT.

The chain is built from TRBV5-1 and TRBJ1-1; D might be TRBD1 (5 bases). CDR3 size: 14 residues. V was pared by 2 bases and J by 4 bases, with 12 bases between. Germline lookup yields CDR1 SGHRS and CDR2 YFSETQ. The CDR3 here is CASSLGVGSTEAFF. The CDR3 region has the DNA TGCGCCAGCAGCTTAGGGGTTGGGAGCACTGAAGCTTTCTTT.

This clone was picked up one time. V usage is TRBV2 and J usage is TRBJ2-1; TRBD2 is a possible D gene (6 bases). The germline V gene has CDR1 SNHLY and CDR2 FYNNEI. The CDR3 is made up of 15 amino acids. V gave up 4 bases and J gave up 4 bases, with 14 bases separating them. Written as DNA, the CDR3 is TGTGCCAGCAGTGTTTCACCCGGGACTTACAATGAGCAGTTCTTC. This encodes CASSVSPGTYNEQFF.

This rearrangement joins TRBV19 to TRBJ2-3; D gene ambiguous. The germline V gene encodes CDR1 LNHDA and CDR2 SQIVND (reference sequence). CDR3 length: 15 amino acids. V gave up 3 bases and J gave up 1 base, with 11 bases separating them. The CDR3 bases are TGTGCCAGTAGTATGGAAGTGTCAGGCACAGATACGCAGTATTTT. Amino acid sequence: CASSMEVSGTDTQYF.

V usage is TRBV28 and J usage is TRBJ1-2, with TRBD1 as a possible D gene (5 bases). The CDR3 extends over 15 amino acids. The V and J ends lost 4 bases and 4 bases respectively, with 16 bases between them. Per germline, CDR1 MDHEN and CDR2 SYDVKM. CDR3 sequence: CASSSSGTASYGYTF. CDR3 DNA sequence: TGTGCCAGCAGTTCATCCGGGACGGCCAGCTATGGCTACACCTTC.

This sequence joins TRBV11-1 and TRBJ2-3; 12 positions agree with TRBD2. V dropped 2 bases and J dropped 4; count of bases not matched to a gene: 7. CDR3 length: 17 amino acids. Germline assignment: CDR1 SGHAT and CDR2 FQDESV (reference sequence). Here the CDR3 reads CASSLWLAGGSSDTQYF. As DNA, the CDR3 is TGTGCCAGCAGCTTATGGCTAGCGGGAGGGTCATCAGATACGCAGTATTTT.

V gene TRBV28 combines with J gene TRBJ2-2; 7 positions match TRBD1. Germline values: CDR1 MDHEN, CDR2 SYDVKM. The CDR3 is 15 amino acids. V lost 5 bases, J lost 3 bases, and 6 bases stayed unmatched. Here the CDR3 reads CASSLWTGYTGELFF. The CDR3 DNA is TGTGCCAGCAGTCTCTGGACAGGCTACACCGGGGAGCTGTTTTTT. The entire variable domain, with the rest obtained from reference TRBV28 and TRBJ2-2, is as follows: DVKVTQSSRYLVKRTGEKVFLECVQDMDHENMFWYRQDPGLGLRLIYFSYDVKMKEKGDIPEGYSVSREKKERFSLILESASTNQTSMYLCASSLWTGYTGELFFGEGSRLTVL.

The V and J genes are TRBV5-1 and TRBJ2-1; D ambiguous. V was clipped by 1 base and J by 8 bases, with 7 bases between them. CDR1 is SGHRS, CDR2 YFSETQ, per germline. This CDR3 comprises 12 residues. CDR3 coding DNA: TGCGCCAGCAGCTTGCAAGGGTATGAGCAGTTCTTC. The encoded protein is CASSLQGYEQFF.

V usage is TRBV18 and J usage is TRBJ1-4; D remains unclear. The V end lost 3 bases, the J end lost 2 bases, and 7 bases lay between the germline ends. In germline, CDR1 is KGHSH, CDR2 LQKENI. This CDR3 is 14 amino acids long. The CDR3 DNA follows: TGTGCCAGCTCACCGGGGTATACTAATGAAAAACTGTTTTTT. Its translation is CASSPGYTNEKLFF.

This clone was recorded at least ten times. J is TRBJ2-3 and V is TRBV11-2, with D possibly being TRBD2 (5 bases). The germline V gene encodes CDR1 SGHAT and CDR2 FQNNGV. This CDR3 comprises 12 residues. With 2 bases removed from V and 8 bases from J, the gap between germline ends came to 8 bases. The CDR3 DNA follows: TGTGCCAGCAGCTTACCCCGGGGTACGCAGTATTTT. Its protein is CASSLPRGTQYF.

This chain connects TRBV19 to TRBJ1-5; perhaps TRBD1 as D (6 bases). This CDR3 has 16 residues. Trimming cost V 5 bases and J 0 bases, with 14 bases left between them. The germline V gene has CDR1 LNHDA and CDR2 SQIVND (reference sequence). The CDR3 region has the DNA TGTGCCAGTAGTTCTCAAGGGGGGGATAGCAATCAGCCCCAGCATTTT. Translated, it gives CASSSQGGDSNQPQHF.

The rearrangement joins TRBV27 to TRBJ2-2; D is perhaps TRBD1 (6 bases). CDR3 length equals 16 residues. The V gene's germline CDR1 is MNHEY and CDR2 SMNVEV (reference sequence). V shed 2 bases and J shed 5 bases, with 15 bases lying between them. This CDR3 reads CASSLIVGARTGELFF. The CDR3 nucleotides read TGTGCCAGCAGTTTAATAGTGGGGGCGCGGACCGGGGAGCTGTTTTTT.

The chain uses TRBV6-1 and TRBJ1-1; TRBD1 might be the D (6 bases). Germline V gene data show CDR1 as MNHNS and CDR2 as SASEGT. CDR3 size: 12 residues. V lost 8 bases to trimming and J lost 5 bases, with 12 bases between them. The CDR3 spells CASARGGTEAFF. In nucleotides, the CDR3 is TGTGCCAGCGCCAGGGGAGGGACTGAAGCTTTCTTT.

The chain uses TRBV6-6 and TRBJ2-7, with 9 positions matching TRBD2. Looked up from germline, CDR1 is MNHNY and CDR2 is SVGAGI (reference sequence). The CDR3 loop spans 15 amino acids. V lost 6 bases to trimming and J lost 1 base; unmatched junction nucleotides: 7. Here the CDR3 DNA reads TGTGCCAGCAGCTCCTTGCGGGAGGGATCCTACGAGCAGTACTTC. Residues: CASSSLREGSYEQYF.

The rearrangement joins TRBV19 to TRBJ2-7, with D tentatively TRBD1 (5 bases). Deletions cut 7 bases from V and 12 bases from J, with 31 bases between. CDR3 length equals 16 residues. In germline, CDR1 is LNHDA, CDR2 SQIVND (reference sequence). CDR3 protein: CASTRRAGHSGPNAYF. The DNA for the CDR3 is TGTGCCAGTACAAGAAGAGCCGGACATTCAGGCCCAAATGCGTACTTC. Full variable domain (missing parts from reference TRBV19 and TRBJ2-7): DGGITQSPKYLFRKEGQNVTLSCEQNLNHDAMYWYRQDPGQGLRLIYYSQIVNDFQKGDIAEGYSVSREKKESFPLTVTSAQKNPTAFYLCASTRRAGHSGPNAYFGPGTRLTVT.

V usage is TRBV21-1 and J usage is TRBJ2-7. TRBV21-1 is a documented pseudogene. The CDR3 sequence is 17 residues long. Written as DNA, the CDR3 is TGTGCCAGCAGCAACCCCCGGGACCCTGGAAGCGACCTCGAGCAGTACTTC. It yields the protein CASSNPRDPGSDLEQYF.

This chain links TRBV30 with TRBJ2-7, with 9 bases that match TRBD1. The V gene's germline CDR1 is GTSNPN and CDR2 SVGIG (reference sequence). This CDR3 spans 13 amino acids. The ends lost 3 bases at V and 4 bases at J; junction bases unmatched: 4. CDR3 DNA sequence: TGTGCCTGGAGCGGGACAGGGATTTACGAGCAGTACTTC. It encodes CAWSGTGIYEQYF.

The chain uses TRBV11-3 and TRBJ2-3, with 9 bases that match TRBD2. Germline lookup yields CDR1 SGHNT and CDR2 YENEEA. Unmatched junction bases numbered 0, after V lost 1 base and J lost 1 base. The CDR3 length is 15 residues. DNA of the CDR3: TGTGCCAGCAGCTTAGGGACTAGCGGCACAGATACGCAGTATTTT. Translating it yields CASSLGTSGTDTQYF.

The CDR3 region is CASSTTGQGSYEQYF. Written as DNA, the CDR3 is TGTGCCAGTAGTACCACCGGACAGGGCTCCTACGAGCAGTACTTC. This sequence joins TRBV19 and TRBJ2-7; TRBD1 aligns across 8 bases. The V gene end was trimmed by 4 bases and the J gene end by 0 bases; junction bases not matched to a gene: 5. Germline V CDR1 and CDR2: LNHDA, SQIVND (reference sequence). The CDR3 has 15 amino acids.

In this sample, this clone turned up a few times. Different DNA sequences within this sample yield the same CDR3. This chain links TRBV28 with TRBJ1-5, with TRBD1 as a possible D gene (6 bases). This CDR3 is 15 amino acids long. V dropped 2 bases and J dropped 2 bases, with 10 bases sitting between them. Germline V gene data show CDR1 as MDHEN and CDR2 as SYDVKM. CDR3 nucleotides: TGTGCCAGCAGTTTAGGGGGGGGCGGCAATCAGCCCCAGCATTTT. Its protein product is CASSLGGGGNQPQHF.

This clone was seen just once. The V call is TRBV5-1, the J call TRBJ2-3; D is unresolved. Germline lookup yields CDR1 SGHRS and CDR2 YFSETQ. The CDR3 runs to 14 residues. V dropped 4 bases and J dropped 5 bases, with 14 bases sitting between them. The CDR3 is CASSERLGLDTQYF. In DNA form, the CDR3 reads TGCGCCAGCAGCGAACGGCTAGGGTTAGATACGCAGTATTTT.

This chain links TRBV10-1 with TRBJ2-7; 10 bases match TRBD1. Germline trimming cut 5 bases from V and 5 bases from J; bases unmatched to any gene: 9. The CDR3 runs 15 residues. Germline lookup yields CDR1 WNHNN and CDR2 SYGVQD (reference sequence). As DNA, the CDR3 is TGCGCCAGCAGTTCTCTTCGGACAGGGGGGAACGAGCAGTACTTC. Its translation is CASSSLRTGGNEQYF.

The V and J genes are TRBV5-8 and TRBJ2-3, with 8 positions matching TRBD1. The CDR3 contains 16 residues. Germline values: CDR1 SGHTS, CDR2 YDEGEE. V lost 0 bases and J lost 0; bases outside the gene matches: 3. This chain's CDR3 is CASSLGDRTSTDTQYF. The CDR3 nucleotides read TGTGCCAGCAGCTTGGGGGACAGGACAAGCACAGATACGCAGTATTTT.

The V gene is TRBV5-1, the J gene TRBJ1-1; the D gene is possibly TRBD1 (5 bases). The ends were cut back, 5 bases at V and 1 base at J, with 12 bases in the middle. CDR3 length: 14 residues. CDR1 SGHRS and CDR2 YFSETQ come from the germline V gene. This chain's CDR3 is CASRGEATNTEAFF. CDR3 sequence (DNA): TGCGCCAGCAGAGGGGAGGCCACGAACACTGAAGCTTTCTTT.

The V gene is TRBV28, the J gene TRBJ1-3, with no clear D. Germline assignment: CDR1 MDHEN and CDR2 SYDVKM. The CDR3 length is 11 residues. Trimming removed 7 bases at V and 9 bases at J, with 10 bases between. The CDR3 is CASTGRGTIYF. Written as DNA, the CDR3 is TGTGCCAGCACTGGGAGAGGCACCATATATTTT.